The 17 T cell receptor beta chains given below trace back to one sample, sequenced in a study of cytomegalovirus exposure and HLA in healthy donors. The study ran its PCR with 60 Vbeta and 13 Jbeta primers. TCRdb keeps only in-frame clones here, not all; method: immunoSEQ multiplex PCR. Here the sample spans about 150,000 clones, about two thirds being singletons. The source material was PBMCs. These TCRs come from a woman between 18 and 29 years old in good health and CMV-seronegative.

This clone was picked up a small number of times. This chain links TRBV9 with TRBJ1-3, with a possible D match to TRBD1 (5 bases). V lost 3 bases to trimming and J lost 0 bases, with 10 bases between them. Germline V lookup: CDR1 SGDLS, CDR2 YYNGEE. CDR3 length: 15 residues. CDR3 region: CASSDPGHSGNTIYF. CDR3 nucleotides: TGTGCCAGCAGCGACCCAGGGCACTCTGGAAACACCATATATTTT. The entire variable domain, with the rest obtained from reference TRBV9 and TRBJ1-3, is as follows: DSGVTQTPKHLITATGQRVTLRCSPRSGDLSVYWYQQSLDQGLQFLIQYYNGEERAKGNILERFSAQQFPDLHSELNLSSLELGDSALYFCASSDPGHSGNTIYFGEGSWLTVV.

This chain links TRBV28 with TRBJ2-3, with 8 bases matching TRBD1. Germline V lookup: CDR1 MDHEN, CDR2 SYDVKM. The CDR3 runs to 14 residues. Trimming at V came to 7 bases and at J to 2 bases, leaving 5 bases not matched to a gene. CDR3 protein: CASNTGGTTDTQYF. DNA of the CDR3: TGTGCCAGCAACACAGGGGGGACCACAGATACGCAGTATTTT.

The V call is TRBV5-4, the J call TRBJ1-1; D unclear. This CDR3 contains 13 residues. Trimming removed 0 bases at V and 1 base at J, with 4 bases between. Per germline, CDR1 SGHNT and CDR2 YYREEE (reference sequence). The DNA for the CDR3 is TGTGCCAGCAGCTTGGATCGGAACACTGAAGCTTTCTTT. Protein sequence: CASSLDRNTEAFF.

This clone has a single count. In DNA, the CDR3 is TGTGCCAGTAGTATAAGCCGACAGGGGTACACTGAAGCTTTCTTT. Its translation is CASSISRQGYTEAFF. This sequence joins TRBV19 and TRBJ1-1, with 8 bases matching TRBD1. V shed 2 bases and J 3 bases; nucleotides not matched to a gene: 5. Germline CDR1 is LNHDA and CDR2 is SQIVND (reference sequence). The CDR3 spans 15 residues.

The chain carries TRBV18 and TRBJ2-6; 8 nucleotides line up with TRBD1. The CDR3 is 17 amino acids. In germline, CDR1 is KGHSH, CDR2 LQKENI. Trimming removed 1 base from V and 1 base from J; junction bases left unmatched: 3. Here the CDR3 DNA reads TGTGCCAGCTCACCACAAGGACAGGGATCTGGGGCCAACGTCCTGACTTTC. Protein sequence: CASSPQGQGSGANVLTF.

V is TRBV27 and J is TRBJ2-1; D is ambiguous. The germline V gene encodes CDR1 MNHEY and CDR2 SMNVEV (reference sequence). The CDR3 is made up of 15 amino acids. V shed 7 bases and J shed 9 bases, with 22 bases lying between them. The CDR3 protein is CASNPRSPRSGEQFF. The CDR3 DNA reads as TGTGCCAGCAACCCTAGGTCCCCTAGATCTGGTGAGCAGTTCTTC.

The table lists this clone with a count of one. The chain employs TRBV6-5 and TRBJ1-2; D is perhaps TRBD1 (6 bases). The CDR3 loop spans 15 amino acids. Germline CDR1 MNHEY, CDR2 SVGAGI. V dropped 2 bases and J dropped 0 bases, with 10 bases sitting between them. The CDR3 loop reads CASSYGTPTNYGYTF. The CDR3 DNA reads TGTGCCAGCAGTTACGGGACACCCACTAACTATGGCTACACCTTC.

V is TRBV29-1 and J is TRBJ1-2, with 9 bases matching TRBD1. The CDR3 has 13 residues. J was trimmed by 3 bases and V by 2 bases; bases with no gene match: 1. Per the germline V gene, CDR1 is SQVTM and CDR2 is ANQGSEA. CDR3 bases: TGCAGCGTTGAAACAGGGGGCTACTATGGCTACACCTTC. Translated, it gives CSVETGGYYGYTF.

The CDR3 nucleotides read TGTGCCAGTAGTAAGGGACAGGGGATCGACGAGCAGTACTTC. This translates into CASSKGQGIDEQYF. This chain connects TRBV19 to TRBJ2-7, with 10 bases that match TRBD1. Trimming removed 4 bases from V and 5 bases from J; junction bases left unmatched: 5. Germline-derived CDR1 and CDR2 are LNHDA and SQIVND (reference sequence). CDR3 size: 14 residues.

The V gene is TRBV2, the J gene TRBJ2-1; 12 bases are shared with TRBD2. This CDR3 spans 15 amino acids. From germline, CDR1 is SNHLY and CDR2 FYNNEI. Germline trimming cut 6 bases from V and 6 bases from J; bases unmatched to any gene: 6. The CDR3 reads CASRAGLAGTNEQFF. In nucleotides, the CDR3 is TGTGCCAGCAGAGCCGGACTAGCGGGAACCAATGAGCAGTTCTTC.

The chain employs TRBV11-3 and TRBJ2-3; a weak D match, TRBD2 (5 bases). CDR1 and CDR2 (germline): SGHNT, YENEEA. V lost 8 bases and J lost 2, with 8 bases in between. The CDR3 consists of 12 residues. CDR3 region: CASQRTTDTQYF. CDR3 sequence (DNA): TGTGCCAGCCAGCGGACCACAGATACGCAGTATTTT.

As DNA, the CDR3 is TGTGCCAGCAGCTTAGGGGCAAAGCTCTATGGCTACACCTTC. This sequence encodes CASSLGAKLYGYTF. The chain links TRBV7-2 to TRBJ1-2; D is unresolved. Germline V CDR1 and CDR2: SGHTA, FQGNSA. This CDR3 spans 14 amino acids. V lost 1 base and J 4 bases, leaving 10 bases between the germline ends. The full variable domain, with the rest looked up from reference TRBV7-2 and TRBJ1-2, is GAGVSQSPSNKVTEKGKDVELRCDPISGHTALYWYRQSLGQGLEFLIYFQGNSAPDKSGLPSDRFSAERTGGSVSTLTIQRTQQEDSAVYLCASSLGAKLYGYTFGSGTRLTVV.

This rearrangement joins TRBV5-1 to TRBJ1-1; 9 bases align to TRBD1. V lost 6 bases and J lost 1; bases outside the gene matches: 1. The CDR3 extends over 13 amino acids. Germline loops: CDR1 SGHRS, CDR2 YFSETQ. The CDR3 reads CASKGQGNTEAFF. Here the CDR3 DNA reads TGCGCCAGCAAGGGACAGGGGAACACTGAAGCTTTCTTT.

The gene calls are TRBV7-9 and TRBJ1-4; a weak D match, TRBD1 (5 bases). CDR3 length: 15 residues. V was cut by 5 bases and J by 3 bases, with 13 bases left in between. Per germline, CDR1 SEHNR and CDR2 FQNEAQ (reference sequence). In DNA form, the CDR3 reads TGTGCCAGCAGCCCCAGACAGTCAGCTAATGAAAAACTGTTTTTT. Encoded protein: CASSPRQSANEKLFF.

The chain links TRBV5-1 to TRBJ1-1, with TRBD1 as a possible D gene (6 bases). Trimming left V 0 bases short and J 3 bases short, with 18 bases between. The CDR3 contains 17 residues. Germline CDR1 reads SGHRS; CDR2 reads YFSETQ. The CDR3 bases are TGCGCCAGCAGCTTGGTTCTCAGGGGCGAGTGGGACACTGAAGCTTTCTTT. Translated: CASSLVLRGEWDTEAFF.

V usage is TRBV18 and J usage is TRBJ1-4; D uncertain. The CDR3 length is 16 residues. The V end was cut by 1 base, the J end by 0 bases, with 9 bases between. Germline-derived CDR1 and CDR2 are KGHSH and LQKENI. CDR3 sequence: CASSPRELTTNEKLFF. The CDR3 bases are TGTGCCAGCTCACCACGCGAGCTGACAACTAATGAAAAACTGTTTTTT.

The chain combines TRBV5-1 with TRBJ2-1, with 7 bases identical to TRBD2. The germline gives CDR1 SGHRS, CDR2 YFSETQ. Losses at the gene ends were 4 bases for V and 7 bases for J; bases not matched to a gene: 11. The CDR3 spans 15 residues. The CDR3 here is CASSPWGGTRNEQFF. As DNA, the CDR3 is TGCGCCAGCAGCCCGTGGGGGGGTACACGGAATGAGCAGTTCTTC.